The 27 T cell receptor beta chains reported below all come from one sample, sequenced in a study of cytomegalovirus exposure and HLA in healthy donors. PCR amplification relied on 60 Vbeta primers (plus 13 Jbeta primers). Data came from immunoSEQ multiplex PCR; TCRdb stores just in-frame clones and leaves some out. In the table there are roughly 100,000 clones, about 81% of which are singletons. What was sequenced was PBMCs. The receptor source for this set is a young man in good health and CMV-seronegative.

This sequence joins TRBV7-9 and TRBJ2-2; 8 positions match TRBD2. CDR1 SEHNR and CDR2 FQNEAQ come from the germline V gene (reference sequence). The CDR3 spans 16 residues. V lost 2 bases to trimming and J lost 1 base; unmatched junction nucleotides: 3. The CDR3 DNA is TGTGCCAGCAGCTTATCCGGGGGGGGGAACACCGGGGAGCTGTTTTTT. Amino acid sequence: CASSLSGGGNTGELFF. The whole variable domain, filled in from reference TRBV7-9 and TRBJ2-2, reads DTGVSQNPRHKITKRGQNVTFRCDPISEHNRLYWYRQTLGQGPEFLTYFQNEAQLEKSRLLSDRFSAERPKGSFSTLEIQRTEQGDSAMYLCASSLSGGGNTGELFFGEGSRLTVL.

This rearrangement joins TRBV29-1 to TRBJ1-5; D gene unclear. The CDR3 is 12 residues long. V lost 5 bases and J lost 3, with 8 bases in between. Germline lookup yields CDR1 SQVTM and CDR2 ANQGSEA. The CDR3: CSVRGSNQPQHF. The CDR3 DNA follows: TGCAGCGTTAGAGGGTCCAATCAGCCCCAGCATTTT.

This sequence joins TRBV7-6 and TRBJ1-1; 7 nucleotides match TRBD1. The CDR3 is made up of 15 amino acids. Germline assignment: CDR1 SGHVS and CDR2 FNYEAQ. The junction had 3 bases not matched to a gene; V was cut back by 1 base and J by 1 base. This CDR3 reads CASSLVRTGNTEAFF. In DNA form, the CDR3 reads TGTGCCAGCAGCTTAGTTAGGACAGGGAACACTGAAGCTTTCTTT.

The chain couples TRBV9 to TRBJ2-7; TRBD1 is a possible D gene (6 bases). This CDR3 region has 14 residues. Trimming removed 0 bases from V and 5 bases from J, with 12 bases in between. The germline gives CDR1 SGDLS, CDR2 YYNGEE. CDR3 residues: CASSVDRALHEQYF. DNA for the CDR3: TGTGCCAGCAGCGTAGACAGGGCGCTACACGAGCAGTACTTC.

CDR3 in amino acids: CASRRSGGDNEQFF. DNA of the CDR3: TGTGCCAGCAGGAGATCTGGCGGGGACAATGAGCAGTTCTTC. This rearrangement joins TRBV7-9 to TRBJ2-1; D possibly corresponds to TRBD2 (6 bases). The V end lost 6 bases, the J end lost 5 bases, and 14 bases lay between the germline ends. Germline CDR1 reads SEHNR; CDR2 reads FQNEAQ (reference sequence). This CDR3 has 14 residues.

V and J are TRBV9 and TRBJ1-1; D not certain. V was pared by 0 bases and J by 0 bases, with 6 bases between. There are 14 residues in the CDR3. Germline values: CDR1 SGDLS, CDR2 YYNGEE. Here the CDR3 reads CASSVGSLNTEAFF. As DNA, the CDR3 is TGTGCCAGCAGCGTAGGAAGCCTGAACACTGAAGCTTTCTTT.

A note on this clone: A junction end diverges from the germline sequence, so it may reflect a read error. Other DNA sequences in this sample translate to the same CDR3. The V and J genes are TRBV27 and TRBJ1-2; D remains ambiguous. Per the germline V gene, CDR1 is MNHEY and CDR2 is SMNVEV (reference sequence). The CDR3 loop spans 14 amino acids. The CDR3 DNA reads TGCGCCAGCAGTTTAGGTTGGCAGAACTATGGCTACACCTTC. This encodes CASSLGWQNYGYTF.

A few counts support this clone. The chain combines TRBV27 with TRBJ1-1; TRBD1 matches 9 bases. CDR3 size: 16 residues. Unmatched junction bases numbered 14, after V lost 5 bases and J lost 7 bases. Looked up from germline, CDR1 is MNHEY and CDR2 is SMNVEV (reference sequence). The CDR3 nucleotides read TGTGCCAGCAGTCCCTGGACAGGGGCTGGCAACGGTGAAGCTTTCTTT. This translates into CASSPWTGAGNGEAFF.

This clone has just a few counts. The CDR3: CASKGQGAGNTIYF. The CDR3 DNA reads TGTGCCAGTAAAGGACAGGGCGCTGGAAACACCATATATTTT. J is TRBJ1-3 and V is TRBV19, with TRBD1 matching over 8 bases. Germline CDR1 is LNHDA and CDR2 is SQIVND (reference sequence). After removal of 7 bases from V and 2 bases from J, the junction contained 4 bases not matched to a gene. This CDR3 contains 14 residues.

The chain couples TRBV7-9 to TRBJ2-3, with 7 bases identical to TRBD1. Germline CDR1 SEHNR, CDR2 FQNEAQ (reference sequence). This CDR3 comprises 14 residues. J lost 4 bases, V lost 6 bases, and 7 bases had no gene match. CDR3 DNA: TGTGCCAGCAGTTACGAGGGGGCTTCAGATACGCAGTATTTT. This codes for CASSYEGASDTQYF.

The V gene is TRBV5-6, the J gene TRBJ2-7; a weak D match, TRBD1 (5 bases). V lost 4 bases to trimming and J lost 4 bases, with 15 bases between them. The CDR3 contains 14 residues. Per the germline V gene, CDR1 is SGHDT and CDR2 is YYEEEE. The CDR3 protein is CASSRARERYEQYF. The CDR3 DNA reads TGTGCCAGCAGCCGGGCCAGGGAAAGGTACGAGCAGTACTTC.

The genes are TRBV30 and TRBJ1-2; 10 nucleotides align to TRBD1. The germline V gene encodes CDR1 GTSNPN and CDR2 SVGIG (reference sequence). V shed 4 bases, J shed 8 bases, and the junction held 7 bases outside the gene matches. This CDR3 is built from 13 residues. CDR3 in DNA: TGTGCCTGGACCCGACAGGGGGCGCGAGGCTACACCTTC. Translated, it gives CAWTRQGARGYTF.

This clone has a handful of counts. The chain carries TRBV4-1 and TRBJ2-7, with 7 bases fitting TRBD1. Germline V gives CDR1 MGHRA, CDR2 YSYEKL. This CDR3 is built from 15 residues. V gave up 4 bases and J gave up 1 base; unmatched junction bases: 7. The CDR3 spells CASSLHTTGSYEQYF. For the CDR3, the DNA is TGCGCCAGCAGCCTTCATACGACAGGGTCCTACGAGCAGTACTTC.

The CDR3 DNA follows: TGTGCCAGCAGCCCCCTCGGGGGTCAATACTCTGGGGCCAACGTCCTGACTTTC. It yields the protein CASSPLGGQYSGANVLTF. This chain joins TRBV28 and TRBJ2-6; TRBD2 might be the D (6 bases). The CDR3 runs to 18 residues. Trimming pared 6 bases from V and 0 bases from J, leaving 18 bases between. Germline V CDR1 and CDR2: MDHEN, SYDVKM.

In this sample, this clone turned up once. The V and J genes are TRBV5-1 and TRBJ2-1; 8 nucleotides line up with TRBD2. Per germline, CDR1 SGHRS and CDR2 YFSETQ. V trimming: 0 bases; J trimming: 4 bases; junction bases outside the gene matches: 3. CDR3 length: 15 residues. The chain's CDR3 is CASSLGGGRYNEQFF. CDR3 DNA sequence: TGCGCCAGCAGCTTGGGCGGGGGGCGATACAATGAGCAGTTCTTC.

The chain uses TRBV2 and TRBJ1-2; a possible D gene is TRBD1 (5 bases). This CDR3 contains 15 residues. Germline V gene sequence: CDR1 SNHLY, CDR2 FYNNEI. Trimming removed 1 base at V and 7 bases at J, with 16 bases between. The CDR3 region has the DNA TGTGCCAGCAGTGAAGAGGGGTCCGGCCTTTTTGGCTACACCTTC. This gives the protein CASSEEGSGLFGYTF.

V usage is TRBV11-2 and J usage is TRBJ2-5, with 14 bases aligning to TRBD2. Germline V gene lookup returns CDR1 SGHAT and CDR2 FQNNGV. CDR3 size: 17 residues. Trimming removed 5 bases from V and 2 bases from J; junction bases left unmatched: 7. CDR3 sequence reads: CASSQGLAGELQETQYF. The DNA of the CDR3 is TGTGCCAGCAGCCAGGGACTAGCGGGGGAGCTACAAGAGACCCAGTACTTC.

V is TRBV19 and J is TRBJ2-2; D might be TRBD2 (6 bases). V was cut by 5 bases and J by 4 bases, with 17 bases left in between. Germline CDR1 LNHDA, CDR2 SQIVND (reference sequence). This CDR3 has 16 residues. CDR3 in amino acids: CASSSRLGRVTGELFF. In nucleotides, the CDR3 is TGTGCCAGTAGTTCCCGACTAGGTAGAGTCACCGGGGAGCTGTTTTTT.

The CDR3 nucleotides read TGTGCCAGTAGTCCAAGAACCCTAGCGGGAGAGTCCAATGAGCAGTTCTTC. Residues: CASSPRTLAGESNEQFF. V gene TRBV19 combines with J gene TRBJ2-1, with TRBD2 matching 10 bases. The CDR3 is made up of 17 amino acids. Germline V gene sequence: CDR1 LNHDA, CDR2 SQIVND (reference sequence). V lost 5 bases to trimming and J lost 6 bases; unmatched junction nucleotides: 13.

Note on this clone: The junction departs from the called germline gene at one end, perhaps through a read error. The chain recombines TRBV4-1 with TRBJ2-1; D is possibly TRBD2 (6 bases). Germline V gene sequence: CDR1 MGHRA, CDR2 YSYEKL. The length of the CDR3 is 18 residues. CDR3 sequence reads: CASSLPPSGGTSYSEQFF. The CDR3 DNA reads TGCGCCAGCAGCCTTCCCCCCTCCGGCGGGACCTCCTACAGTGAGCAGTTCTTC.

This clone has just a few counts. V and J are TRBV7-2 and TRBJ1-2; maybe TRBD1 (6 bases). Trimming pared 2 bases from V and 7 bases from J, leaving 14 bases between. CDR1 is SGHTA, CDR2 FQGNSA, per germline. The CDR3 is made up of 14 amino acids. The CDR3 loop is CASSLTTGSGGYTF. CDR3 bases: TGTGCCAGCAGCTTAACAACAGGGTCGGGTGGCTACACCTTC.

V is TRBV6-5 and J is TRBJ1-3, with D perhaps matching TRBD1 (6 bases). The CDR3 sequence is 14 residues long. The germline V gene encodes CDR1 MNHEY and CDR2 SVGAGI. Deletions cut 6 bases from V and 0 bases from J, with 9 bases between. The CDR3 nucleotides are TGTGCCAGCAGAGACAGGTTCTCTGGAAACACCATATATTTT. It encodes CASRDRFSGNTIYF.

In this sample, this clone turned up a few times. The V call is TRBV10-3, the J call TRBJ1-2, with 8 positions matching TRBD1. The CDR3 spans 14 residues. V was pared by 4 bases and J by 4 bases, with 5 bases of the junction left unmatched. From germline, CDR1 is ENHRY and CDR2 SYGVKD. The CDR3 loop is CAISAGGASYGYTF. The CDR3 bases are TGTGCCATCAGTGCAGGGGGCGCCAGCTATGGCTACACCTTC.

This clone was seen once. This rearrangement joins TRBV7-9 to TRBJ1-5, with 7 bases fitting TRBD1. The CDR3 runs to 15 residues. In germline, CDR1 is SEHNR, CDR2 FQNEAQ (reference sequence). V shed 5 bases, J shed 4 bases, and the junction held 8 bases outside the gene matches. This CDR3 reads CASSPGTAKNQPQHF. The DNA for the CDR3 is TGTGCCAGCAGCCCTGGGACAGCCAAAAATCAGCCCCAGCATTTT.

The J gene is TRBJ2-5, the V gene TRBV20-1, with 7 bases matching TRBD1. J was trimmed by 5 bases and V by 5 bases; bases with no gene match: 2. CDR1 DFQATT and CDR2 SNEGSKA come from the germline V gene (reference sequence). The length of the CDR3 is 11 residues. CDR3 bases: TGCAGTGCTGACAGGGTCGAGACCCAGTACTTC. It yields the protein CSADRVETQYF.

This clone was seen only a few times. The chain recombines TRBV4-1 with TRBJ2-5; 7 nucleotides agree with TRBD2. The CDR3 has 16 residues. Trimming at V came to 8 bases and at J to 1 base, leaving 13 bases not matched to a gene. In germline, CDR1 is MGHRA, CDR2 YSYEKL. CDR3 DNA sequence: TGCGCCAGCGCGCCTTCACGTGGGGGGGTCCAAGAGACCCAGTACTTC. Protein: CASAPSRGGVQETQYF.

The genes are TRBV7-7 and TRBJ2-5, with 10 bases identical to TRBD2. The CDR3 covers 19 residues. Germline V CDR1 and CDR2: SSHAT, FNYEAQ (reference sequence). V was clipped by 5 bases and J by 0 bases; unmatched bases: 15. The CDR3 spells CASSETWSSGRPYQETQYF. CDR3 in DNA: TGTGCCAGCAGCGAAACGTGGTCTAGCGGGAGACCGTACCAAGAGACCCAGTACTTC. Together with reference TRBV7-7 and TRBJ2-5, the CDR3 gives the full variable domain: GAGVSQSPRYKVTKRGQDVTLRCDPISSHATLYWYQQALGQGPEFLTYFNYEAQPDKSGLPSDRFSAERPEGSISTLTIQRTEQRDSAMYRCASSETWSSGRPYQETQYFGPGTRLLVL.